Detailed here is one T cell receptor beta chain. Sequenced by immunoSEQ multiplex PCR; TCRdb stores in-frame clones only, minus some. The data contain about 64,000 clones, 86% of them singletons. This CDR3 comprises 15 residues. V lost 2 bases to trimming and J lost 2 bases, with 10 bases between them. Per the germline V gene, CDR1 is MNHEY and CDR2 is SVGAGI. This sample is drawn from a study of technical replicates of blood from a few donors. This TCR came from a human donor in good health. Some clones in this sample may be carry-over from other donors' samples. The J gene is TRBJ2-1, the V gene TRBV6-5, with D perhaps matching TRBD2 (6 bases). The sample consisted of PBMCs. The CDR3 nucleotides read TGTGCCAGCAGTTACAGCGGGCTCCCCTACAATGAGCAGTTCTTC. Translating it yields CASSYSGLPYNEQFF.